The clone carrying this T cell receptor beta chain was counted ten times or more. These data come from a study of low-dose radiotherapy and immunotherapy resistance in tumors. Study-level information: Oral aspirin at 300 mg was taken daily by patients for four cycles, beginning on cycle 1 day 1.

First-strand cDNA relied on TRAV- and TRBV-specific primers spanning alpha and beta chains. Using a constant-region primer together with a V-primer adapter, TCRs were subjected to approximately 20 PCR cycles of amplification. TCRdb itself ran the reads through MiXCR, one entry per CDR3 protein. Of approximately 70,000 distinct CDR3 sequences in the sample, roughly 30% were seen once. Time point indicated: before trial treatment. Low-dose radiotherapy, low-dose cyclophosphamide, aspirin, ipilimumab and nivolumab were all given to the donors. V was clipped by 6 bases and J by 6 bases, with 14 bases between them. This CDR3 has 14 amino acids.

V gene TRBV12-3 or TRBV12-4 combines with J gene TRBJ2-2; the D gene is possibly TRBD2 (7 bases). The TCR comes from a female donor with ovarian cancer. The source material was PBMCs, sampled before treatment. CDR3 residues: CASRTREGAGELFF. CDR3 in DNA: TGTGCCAGCAGGACTAGGGAGGGGGCCGGGGAGCTGTTTTTT.